The clone carrying this T cell receptor beta chain has a count of ten or more. TCR beta CDR3 regions were amplified from RNA transcripts. An initial RT-PCR round employing HTBI primers preceded a second-round multiplex PCR. One entry per CDR3 protein results from TCRdb running MiXCR on the multiplex PCR reads. Of about 500,000 distinct CDR3 sequences in the sample, under 45% were seen once. Germline CDR1 and CDR2: SEHNR and FQNEAQ (reference sequence). The CDR3 contains 14 residues. V lost 5 bases and J 1 base, leaving 11 bases between the germline ends. This record belongs to a study of Graves' ophthalmopathy and Graves' hyperthyroidism. Hyperthyroidism patients, aged 18 to 65, were newly diagnosed, under 2 months' duration. Ineligible for inclusion were patients with other autoimmune diseases, uncontrolled infections, pregnancy or lactation.

The receptor comes from an adult man with Graves' hyperthyroidism. The V call is TRBV7-9, the J call TRBJ1-1; TRBD1 is a possible D gene (6 bases). Specimen: peripheral blood or thyroid tissue (not recorded which). Here the CDR3 DNA reads TGTGCCAGCAGCCGGACAGCCCAGAACACTGAAGCTTTCTTT. This sequence encodes CASSRTAQNTEAFF. Filled out from reference TRBV7-9 and TRBJ1-1, the complete variable domain reads DTGVSQNPRHKITKRGQNVTFRCDPISEHNRLYWYRQTLGQGPEFLTYFQNEAQLEKSRLLSDRFSAERPKGSFSTLEIQRTEQGDSAMYLCASSRTAQNTEAFFGQGTRLTVV.